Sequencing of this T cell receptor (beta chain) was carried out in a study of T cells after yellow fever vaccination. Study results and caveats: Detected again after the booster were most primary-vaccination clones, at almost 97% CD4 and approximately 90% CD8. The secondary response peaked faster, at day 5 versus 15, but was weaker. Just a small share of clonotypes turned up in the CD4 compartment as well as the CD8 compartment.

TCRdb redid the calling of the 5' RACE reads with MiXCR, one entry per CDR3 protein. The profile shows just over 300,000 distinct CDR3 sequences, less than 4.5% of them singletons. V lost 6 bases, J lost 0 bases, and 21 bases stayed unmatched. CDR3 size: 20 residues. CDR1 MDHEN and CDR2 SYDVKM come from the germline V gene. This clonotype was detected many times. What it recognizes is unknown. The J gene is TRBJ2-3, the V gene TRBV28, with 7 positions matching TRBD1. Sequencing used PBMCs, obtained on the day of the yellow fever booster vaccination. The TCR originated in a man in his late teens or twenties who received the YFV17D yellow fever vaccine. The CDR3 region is CASRKLRGQDLPTSTDTQYF. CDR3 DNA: TGTGCCAGCAGAAAACTAAGAGGACAGGACTTACCTACTAGCACAGATACGCAGTATTTT.